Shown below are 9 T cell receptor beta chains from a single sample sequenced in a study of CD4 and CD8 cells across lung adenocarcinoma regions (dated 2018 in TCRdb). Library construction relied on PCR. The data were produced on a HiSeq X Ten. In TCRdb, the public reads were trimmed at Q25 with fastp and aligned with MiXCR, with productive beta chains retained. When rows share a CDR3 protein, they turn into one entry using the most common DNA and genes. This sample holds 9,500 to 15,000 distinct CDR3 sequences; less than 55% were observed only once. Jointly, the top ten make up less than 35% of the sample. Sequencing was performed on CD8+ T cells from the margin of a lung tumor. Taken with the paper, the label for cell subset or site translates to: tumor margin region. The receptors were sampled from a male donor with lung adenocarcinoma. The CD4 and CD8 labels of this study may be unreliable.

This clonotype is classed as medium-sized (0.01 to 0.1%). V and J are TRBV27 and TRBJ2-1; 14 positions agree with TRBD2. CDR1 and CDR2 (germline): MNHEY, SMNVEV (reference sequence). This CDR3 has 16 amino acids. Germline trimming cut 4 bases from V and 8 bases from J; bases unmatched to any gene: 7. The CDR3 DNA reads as TGTGCCAGCAGTTCCAGACTAGCGGGAGGGATAGATGAGCAGTTCTTC. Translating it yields CASSSRLAGGIDEQFF.

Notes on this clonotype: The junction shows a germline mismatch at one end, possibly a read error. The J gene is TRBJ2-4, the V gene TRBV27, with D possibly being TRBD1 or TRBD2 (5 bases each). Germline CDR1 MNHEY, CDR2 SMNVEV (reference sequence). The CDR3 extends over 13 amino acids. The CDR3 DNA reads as TGTGCCACGGGGCCGAGTGCCAAAGACACGCAGTACTTT. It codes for CATGPSAKDTQYF.

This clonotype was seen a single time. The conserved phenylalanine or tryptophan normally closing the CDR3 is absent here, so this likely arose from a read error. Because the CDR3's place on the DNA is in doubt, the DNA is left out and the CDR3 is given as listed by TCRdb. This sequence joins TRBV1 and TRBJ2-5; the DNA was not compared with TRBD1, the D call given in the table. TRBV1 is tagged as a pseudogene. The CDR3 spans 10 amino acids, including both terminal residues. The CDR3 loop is CTCFLLKTLL.

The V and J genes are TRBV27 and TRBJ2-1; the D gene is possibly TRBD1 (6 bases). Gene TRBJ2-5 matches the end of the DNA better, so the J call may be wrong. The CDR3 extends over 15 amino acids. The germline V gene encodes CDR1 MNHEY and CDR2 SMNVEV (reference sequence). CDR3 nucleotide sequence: TGTGCCAGCAGTTTGGACAGCCGCGACGGGAACACCCAGTACTTC. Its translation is CASSLDSRDGNTQYF.

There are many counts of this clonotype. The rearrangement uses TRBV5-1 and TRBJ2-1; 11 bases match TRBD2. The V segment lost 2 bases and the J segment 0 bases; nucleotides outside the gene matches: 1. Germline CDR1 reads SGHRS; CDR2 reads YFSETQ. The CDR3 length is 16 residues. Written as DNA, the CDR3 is TGCGCCAGCAGCTTCCTAGCGGGAGGCTCCTACAATGAGCAGTTCTTC. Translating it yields CASSFLAGGSYNEQFF.

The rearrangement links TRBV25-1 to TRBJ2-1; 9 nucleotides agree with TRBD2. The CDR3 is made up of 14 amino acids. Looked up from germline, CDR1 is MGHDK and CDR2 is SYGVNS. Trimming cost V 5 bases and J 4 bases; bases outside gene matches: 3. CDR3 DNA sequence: TGTGCCAGCAGTCTAGCGGGGAAATACAATGAGCAGTTCTTC. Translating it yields CASSLAGKYNEQFF. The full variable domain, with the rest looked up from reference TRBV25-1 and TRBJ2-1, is EADIYQTPRYLVIGTGKKITLECSQTMGHDKMYWYQQDPGMELHLIHYSYGVNSTEKGDLSSESTVSRIRTEHFPLTLESARPSHTSQYLCASSLAGKYNEQFFGPGTRLTVL.

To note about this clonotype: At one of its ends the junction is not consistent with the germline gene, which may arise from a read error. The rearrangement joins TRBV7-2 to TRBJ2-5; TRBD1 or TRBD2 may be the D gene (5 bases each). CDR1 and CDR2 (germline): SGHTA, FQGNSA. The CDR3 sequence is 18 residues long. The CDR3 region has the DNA TGTGCCAGCAGCTTCGCGGCCCGGGACGCAGGCATCCCAGATACCCAGTATTTC. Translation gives CASSFAARDAGIPDTQYF.

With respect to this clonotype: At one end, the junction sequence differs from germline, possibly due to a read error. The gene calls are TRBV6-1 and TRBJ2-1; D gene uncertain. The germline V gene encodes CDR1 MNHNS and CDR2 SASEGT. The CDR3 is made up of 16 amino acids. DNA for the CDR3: TGTGCCAGCAGGGACGAGCAGTCTCGGACCTCAGATGAGCAGTTTTTT. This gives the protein CASRDEQSRTSDEQFF.

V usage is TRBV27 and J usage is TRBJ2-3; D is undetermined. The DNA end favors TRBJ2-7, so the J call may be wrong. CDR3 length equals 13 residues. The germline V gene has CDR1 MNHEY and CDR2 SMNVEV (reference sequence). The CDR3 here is CASSLTSKNTQYF. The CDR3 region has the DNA TGTGCCAGCAGCCTTACAAGCAAAAATACGCAGTACTTC.